The sequence of this T cell receptor beta chain was determined in a study of OX40 agonist ivuxolimab in advanced cancers. Overall study: Dosing consisted of intravenous ivuxolimab at 0.01 to 10 mg/kg every 2 weeks. Findings and limits, study-wide: CD4+ and CD8+ blood T cells expanded clonally by week 6 at 0.1 to 3.0 mg/kg.

Germline V lookup: CDR1 LNHDA, CDR2 SQIVND (reference sequence). This CDR3 is 13 amino acids long. Trimming took off 8 bases at V and 0 bases at J, with 10 bases between the two ends. This table comes from immunoSEQ multiplex PCR, and its TCRdb copy is limited to in-frame clones, with some not included. The data hold roughly 110,000 clones, with around 93% observed a single time. Notes on this clone: Its antigen remains unknown.

This chain uses TRBV19 with TRBJ1-1; D gene unclear. The receptor was derived from an adult with an advanced solid tumor such as melanoma, head and neck, liver or kidney cancer. Sequencing used CD4+ or CD8+ T cells sorted from blood, obtained in a trial of the OX40 agonist ivuxolimab. CDR3 protein: CASRGQMNTEAFF. The CDR3 DNA follows: TGTGCCAGTCGAGGGCAGATGAACACTGAAGCTTTCTTT.